The 17 T cell receptor beta chains below all came from one sample that was sequenced in a study of blood T cell repertoires in COVID-19. Some clones are missing from TCRdb's copy, which holds only in-frame ones; the method was immunoSEQ multiplex PCR. Here the sample spans over 60,000 clones, roughly 71% being singletons. Sequencing was performed on peripheral blood. These receptors came from a human donor in a cohort sampled during active COVID-19.

This rearrangement joins TRBV5-6 to TRBJ2-7, with 9 bases fitting TRBD1. The CDR3 contains 15 residues. J gave up 4 bases and V 2 bases, and 7 bases lay outside the gene matches. Germline assignment: CDR1 SGHDT and CDR2 YYEEEE. CDR3 DNA: TGTGCCAGCAGCTTAGGCTCGGGACAGGGATACGAGCAGTACTTC. It codes for CASSLGSGQGYEQYF.

V gene TRBV6-1 combines with J gene TRBJ2-6; D possibly corresponds to TRBD2 (6 bases). This CDR3 is built from 16 residues. CDR1 and CDR2 from the germline V gene are MNHNS and SASEGT. With 1 base removed from V and 0 bases from J, the gap between germline ends came to 7 bases. The CDR3 loop is CASSEVGGSGANVLTF. As DNA, the CDR3 is TGTGCCAGCAGTGAAGTCGGGGGCTCTGGGGCCAACGTCCTGACTTTC.

This clone has just a few counts. This rearrangement joins TRBV2 to TRBJ1-1; D not certain. This CDR3 has 12 residues. Trimming left V 4 bases short and J 0 bases short, with 3 bases between. Germline assignment: CDR1 SNHLY and CDR2 FYNNEI. In DNA, the CDR3 is TGTGCCAGCAGTGTCATGAACACTGAAGCTTTCTTT. This translates into CASSVMNTEAFF.

The rearrangement uses TRBV5-1 and TRBJ2-6, with a tentative D call TRBD2 (5 bases). Germline CDR1 and CDR2: SGHRS and YFSETQ. The V end lost 4 bases, the J end lost 0 bases, and 11 bases lay between the germline ends. The CDR3 covers 16 residues. This CDR3 is CASSSVGSSGANVLTF. CDR3 bases: TGCGCCAGCAGCAGCGTGGGGAGCTCTGGGGCCAACGTCCTGACTTTC.

This clone has just a few counts. This chain connects TRBV4-2 to TRBJ2-5; TRBD2 agrees at 10 bases. Looked up from germline, CDR1 is LGHNA and CDR2 is YNFKEQ. The V segment lost 0 bases and the J segment 2 bases; nucleotides outside the gene matches: 6. The CDR3 is 17 amino acids. CDR3 region: CASSQDRSSGGQETQYF. CDR3 nucleotides: TGTGCCAGCAGCCAAGATCGGTCTAGCGGGGGACAAGAGACCCAGTACTTC.

The gene calls are TRBV2 and TRBJ1-1; D is possibly TRBD1 (5 bases). Germline V gene sequence: CDR1 SNHLY, CDR2 FYNNEI. The V gene lost 10 bases and the J gene lost 5 bases, with 17 bases spanning the gap. The CDR3 has 13 amino acids. CDR3 residues: CANALGARTEAFF. As DNA, the CDR3 is TGTGCCAACGCTCTAGGGGCTCGGACTGAAGCTTTCTTT.

There are a few counts of this clone. J is TRBJ2-7 and V is TRBV5-6; D unclear. Looked up from germline, CDR1 is SGHDT and CDR2 is YYEEEE. V gave up 0 bases and J gave up 1 base, with 8 bases separating them. This CDR3 has 14 amino acids. The CDR3 sequence: CASSLDPASYEQYF. In nucleotides, the CDR3 is TGTGCCAGCAGCTTGGACCCTGCGTCCTACGAGCAGTACTTC.

The chain links TRBV5-5 to TRBJ2-3; D uncertain. The CDR3 has 14 amino acids. Trimming shortened V by 1 base and J by 4 bases, and 10 bases separated the two germline ends. CDR1 and CDR2 (germline): SGHKS, YYEKEE (reference sequence). CDR3 sequence (DNA): TGTGCCAGCAGCTTGCTCCAGCGTCCAGATACGCAGTATTTT. Protein product: CASSLLQRPDTQYF.

This rearrangement joins TRBV4-2 to TRBJ1-2, with unresolved D. The V gene's germline CDR1 is LGHNA and CDR2 YNFKEQ. Trimming stripped 1 base from V and 2 bases from J, with 14 bases between. CDR3 size: 16 residues. CDR3: CASSQVSQALNYGYTF. Written as DNA, the CDR3 is TGTGCCAGCAGCCAAGTGTCCCAGGCCTTGAACTATGGCTACACCTTC.

This clone was seen once. J is TRBJ1-3 and V is TRBV28, with 8 bases lining up with TRBD1. The germline V gene encodes CDR1 MDHEN and CDR2 SYDVKM. V trimming: 5 bases; J trimming: 4 bases; junction bases outside the gene matches: 7. CDR3 length: 15 residues. The CDR3 here is CASSIPTGVGNTIYF. The CDR3 DNA sequence: TGTGCCAGCAGTATTCCGACAGGGGTAGGAAACACCATATATTTT.

The CDR3 region is CATSLDVGANVLTF. The CDR3 region has the DNA TGTGCCACCAGCTTAGATGTGGGGGCCAACGTCCTGACTTTC. The V call is TRBV15, the J call TRBJ2-6; D unclear. The CDR3 has 14 amino acids. The germline V gene has CDR1 LNHNV and CDR2 YYDKDF (reference sequence). Trimming removed 5 bases at V and 4 bases at J, with 9 bases between.

This rearrangement joins TRBV24-1 to TRBJ1-6, with a tentative D call TRBD1 (5 bases). Looked up from germline, CDR1 is KGHDR and CDR2 is SFDVKD. CDR3 length: 14 residues. The V gene lost 4 bases and the J gene lost 8 bases, with 11 bases spanning the gap. The CDR3: CATSDSEGDSPLHF. CDR3 DNA: TGTGCCACCAGTGACTCGGAAGGGGATTCACCCCTCCACTTT.

The chain has TRBV28 and TRBJ2-1; 9 bases align to TRBD2. The CDR3 consists of 16 residues. With V trimmed by 2 bases and J by 6 bases, 8 bases remained unmatched. From germline, CDR1 is MDHEN and CDR2 SYDVKM. The CDR3 loop is CASSLGGGGARNEQFF. DNA of the CDR3: TGTGCCAGCAGTTTAGGCGGCGGGGGGGCCCGCAATGAGCAGTTCTTC.

V gene TRBV6-6 combines with J gene TRBJ2-5, with TRBD2 identical over 8 bases. The CDR3 sequence is 16 residues long. V was pared by 0 bases and J by 2 bases, with 5 bases of the junction left unmatched. Germline CDR1 and CDR2: MNHNY and SVGAGI (reference sequence). The CDR3 loop is CASSYSETGGQETQYF. CDR3 DNA: TGTGCCAGCAGTTACTCGGAAACGGGAGGGCAAGAGACCCAGTACTTC.

The CDR3 loop reads CASSRGRGRHYEQYF. The CDR3 DNA follows: TGTGCCAGCAGCCGCGGTCGAGGCCGTCACTACGAGCAGTACTTC. The J gene is TRBJ2-7, the V gene TRBV14; D is undetermined. CDR1 SGHDN and CDR2 FVKESK come from the germline V gene. The germline V and J ends were trimmed by 4 bases and 3 bases, with 16 bases remaining between them. CDR3 size: 15 residues.

This chain connects TRBV11-2 to TRBJ2-1, with TRBD2 matching over 12 bases. The CDR3 totals 18 residues. V shed 5 bases and J 0 bases; nucleotides not matched to a gene: 8. Germline lookup yields CDR1 SGHAT and CDR2 FQNNGV. The CDR3: CASSLRTSGASSYNEQFF. The DNA of the CDR3 is TGTGCCAGCAGCCTGCGGACTAGCGGGGCCTCCTCCTACAATGAGCAGTTCTTC.

The chain joins TRBV12-3 or TRBV12-4 to TRBJ2-5, with D unclear. V was clipped by 1 base and J by 5 bases, with 8 bases between them. This CDR3 region has 13 residues. The chain's CDR3 is CASSLESEETQYF. In DNA, the CDR3 is TGTGCCAGCAGTTTAGAGTCGGAGGAGACCCAGTACTTC.